These 22 T cell receptor beta chains came from one sample sequenced in a study of tumor and adjacent non-tumor tissue in lung cancer. TCRbeta libraries were built with three rounds of nested PCR, modified from ARM-PCR. Via MiXCR, TCRdb re-called the multiplex PCR reads, giving one row per CDR3 protein. Here the sample spans 40,000 or so distinct CDR3 sequences, roughly 60% being singletons. RNA was extracted from bulk tissue without any cell sorting. Distant lung tissue was collected more than 3 cm away from the tumor edge. Material: distant non-tumor lung tissue. The source of these receptors is a man between 50 and 59 years old with non-small cell lung cancer.

Note on this clonotype: One end of the junction fails to match germline, which may point to a read error. V gene TRBV29-1 combines with J gene TRBJ2-3; weak D call: TRBD1 (6 bases). CDR3 length: 14 amino acids. Germline CDR1 reads SQVTM; CDR2 reads ANQGSEA. CDR3 DNA: TGCAGCGTCCTCAGCCGGGGACACACAGGTACGCAGTATTTT. Encoded protein: CSVLSRGHTGTQYF.

Points on this clonotype: The junction differs from germline at one of its ends, possibly a read error. This chain uses TRBV10-2 with TRBJ2-1, with a weak D call TRBD2 (5 bases). The germline gives CDR1 WSHSY, CDR2 SAAADI. The CDR3 has 17 residues. The CDR3 bases are TGCGCCAGCAGTGCGTTTAGCGCGGTAAGCTCCTACAACGAGCAGTTCTTC. This gives the protein CASSAFSAVSSYNEQFF.

This clonotype was picked up many times. The V and J genes are TRBV14 and TRBJ2-3, with D unresolved. CDR3 length: 14 amino acids. V lost 1 base, J lost 2 bases, and 7 bases lay in between. Germline V gene sequence: CDR1 SGHDN, CDR2 FVKESK. This CDR3 reads CASSQVVSTDTQYF. The DNA of the CDR3 is TGTGCCAGCAGCCAAGTTGTCTCCACAGATACGCAGTATTTT.

This clonotype was seen a single time. A read error may produce the germline difference seen at one junction end. This chain uses TRBV6-1 with TRBJ2-1; 11 positions agree with TRBD2. Per germline, CDR1 MNHNS and CDR2 SASEGT. The CDR3 covers 14 residues. CDR3 amino acids: CAGRGLAGGDEQLF. In DNA, the CDR3 is TGTGCAGGCCGAGGGCTAGCGGGGGGAGATGAGCAGTTATTC.

Remarks on this clonotype: This may come from a read error, since a much larger clone is one base off. The chain links TRBV10-3 to TRBJ2-3, with D hard to call. The germline V gene encodes CDR1 ENHRY and CDR2 SYGVKD. The CDR3 loop spans 12 amino acids. The V and J ends lost 8 bases and 4 bases respectively, with 10 bases between them. The CDR3 here is CAIQVSADTQYF. CDR3 DNA sequence: TGTGCCATCCAGGTGAGCGCAGATACGCAGTATTTT.

As for this clonotype: At one end the junction does not follow the germline gene, possibly because of a read error. This chain links TRBV6-6 with TRBJ2-5; a possible D gene is TRBD2 (5 bases). The CDR3 loop spans 15 amino acids. Germline CDR1 MNHNY, CDR2 SVGAGI (reference sequence). For the CDR3, the DNA is TGTGCCAGCAGTCTCCTTAGATTAGCGTCGGAGACCCCGTACTTC. Amino acids: CASSLLRLASETPYF.

Worth noting for this clonotype: This may come from a read error, since a much larger clone is one base off. The chain uses TRBV5-4 and TRBJ2-7; 12 bases align to TRBD2. V was clipped by 4 bases and J by 7 bases; unmatched bases: 15. The CDR3 length is 17 residues. Per germline, CDR1 SGHNT and CDR2 YYREEE (reference sequence). The CDR3 protein is CASSNRASGRAEKEQYF. In DNA form, the CDR3 reads TGTGCCAGCAGCAACAGGGCTAGCGGGAGGGCCGAGAAAGAGCAGTACTTC.

The chain couples TRBV11-2 to TRBJ1-2, with D possibly matching TRBD1 (5 bases). This CDR3 has 12 residues. CDR1 is SGHAT, CDR2 FQNNGV, per germline. V lost 10 bases, J lost 6 bases, and 15 bases lay in between. This CDR3 is CANRNDKHGYTF. The CDR3 nucleotides read TGTGCCAACAGGAATGACAAGCATGGCTACACCTTC.

This clonotype came up once. The junction departs from germline at one end; a sequencing error may be responsible. The chain combines TRBV2 with TRBJ2-2, with no clear D. This CDR3 spans 13 amino acids. Germline V gene lookup returns CDR1 SNHLY and CDR2 FYNNEI. The chain's CDR3 is CVSSVTVTGELFF. CDR3 nucleotide sequence: TGTGTCAGCAGTGTAACGGTGACCGGGGAGCTGTTTTTT. The variable domain in full, with the rest retrieved from reference TRBV2 and TRBJ2-2, is EPEVTQTPSHQVTQMGQEVILRCVPISNHLYFYWYRQILGQKVEFLVSFYNNEISEKSEIFDDQFSVERPDGSNFTLKIRSTKLEDSAMYFCVSSVTVTGELFFGEGSRLTVL.

In the case of this clonotype: No conserved phenylalanine or tryptophan ends this CDR3, so it is likely a read error. This chain links TRBV6-2 or TRBV6-3 with TRBJ2-5; D not certain. The V gene's germline CDR1 is MNHEY and CDR2 SVGEGT. The CDR3 is 11 residues long. The CDR3 loop reads CVSSWAETQYI. The DNA for the CDR3 is TGTGTCAGCAGTTGGGCGGAGACCCAGTACATC.

The rearrangement joins TRBV28 to TRBJ2-5; D is uncertain. V lost 2 bases to trimming and J lost 5 bases, with 12 bases between them. In germline, CDR1 is MDHEN, CDR2 SYDVKM. The CDR3 has 14 amino acids. The CDR3: CASSLGYSAETQYF. DNA of the CDR3: TGTGCCAGCAGTTTAGGGTATAGTGCCGAGACCCAGTACTTC.

V usage is TRBV28 and J usage is TRBJ2-5; D unresolved. The CDR3 covers 13 residues. Trimming left V 5 bases short and J 10 bases short, with 17 bases between. Germline V gene lookup returns CDR1 MDHEN and CDR2 SYDVKM. The CDR3 spells CASSISWPQSQYF. The CDR3 bases are TGTGCCAGCAGTATATCCTGGCCCCAGAGCCAGTACTTC.

A word on this clonotype: A read error may explain this, as a much larger clone is one base away. The V and J genes are TRBV20-1 and TRBJ2-5, with D perhaps TRBD2 (5 bases). This CDR3 is 12 amino acids long. Germline V gives CDR1 DFQATT, CDR2 SNEGSKA (reference sequence). This chain's CDR3 is CSVRKGPGDQYF. In DNA, the CDR3 is TGCAGTGTTAGAAAAGGGCCCGGGGACCAGTACTTC.

About this clonotype: Likely a read error: the CDR3 ends without its conserved phenylalanine or tryptophan. V gene TRBV6-1 combines with J gene TRBJ2-1; the match to TRBD2 covers 7 bases. This CDR3 spans 13 amino acids. From germline, CDR1 is MNHNS and CDR2 SASEGT. The CDR3 DNA reads as TGTGCCAGCAGCGAAGGTTGGACTAGTGAGCAGTTCCTC. It yields the protein CASSEGWTSEQFL.

This clonotype was picked up many times. The chain has TRBV5-1 and TRBJ1-1; D gene ambiguous. Germline CDR1 SGHRS, CDR2 YFSETQ. The CDR3 loop spans 14 amino acids. The V end lost 3 bases, the J end lost 1 base, and 10 bases lay between the germline ends. CDR3 region: CASSSGPGNTEAFF. The CDR3 DNA sequence: TGCGCCAGCAGCTCCGGACCGGGGAACACTGAAGCTTTCTTT.

This clonotype was seen many times. This chain uses TRBV6-6 with TRBJ1-6; D is ambiguous. CDR1 and CDR2 from the germline V gene are MNHNY and SVGAGI (reference sequence). The CDR3 totals 14 residues. V lost 4 bases and J 6 bases, leaving 10 bases between the germline ends. The CDR3: CASSLTGGNSPLHF. DNA for the CDR3: TGTGCCAGCAGTTTGACGGGTGGTAATTCACCCCTCCACTTT.

This clonotype has a handful of counts. The V call is TRBV11-2, the J call TRBJ2-7, with D perhaps TRBD1 (5 bases). Per germline, CDR1 SGHAT and CDR2 FQNNGV. The CDR3 is made up of 14 amino acids. V shed 1 base and J shed 3 bases, with 10 bases lying between them. CDR3: CASSLGTRVYEQYF. In DNA form, the CDR3 reads TGTGCCAGCAGCTTAGGGACCAGGGTCTACGAGCAGTACTTC.

In its sample, this clonotype was seen many times. The chain links TRBV5-4 to TRBJ2-1; the D is unclear. Looked up from germline, CDR1 is SGHNT and CDR2 is YYREEE (reference sequence). The CDR3 has 17 residues. V gave up 5 bases and J gave up 1 base, with 19 bases separating them. CDR3 loop: CASSLSYSTVSYNEQFF. The CDR3 nucleotides are TGTGCCAGCAGTCTGTCGTATTCTACGGTTTCCTACAATGAGCAGTTCTTC. Using reference TRBV5-4 and TRBJ2-1 for the parts outside the CDR3, the full variable domain is ETGVTQSPTHLIKTRGQQVTLRCSSQSGHNTVSWYQQALGQGPQFIFQYYREEENGRGNFPPRFSGLQFPNYSSELNVNALELDDSALYLCASSLSYSTVSYNEQFFGPGTRLTVL.

The chain is built from TRBV11-2 and TRBJ2-7, with 8 bases fitting TRBD1. The ends lost 9 bases at V and 6 bases at J; junction bases unmatched: 7. The CDR3 extends over 12 amino acids. Per the germline V gene, CDR1 is SGHAT and CDR2 is FQNNGV. The CDR3, as DNA: TGTGCCAGTAGTACAGGGGGTGGCGAGCAGTACTTC. Its protein is CASSTGGGEQYF.

Concerning this clonotype itself: A much larger clone differs by one base, so this may be a read error. The rearrangement uses TRBV19 and TRBJ2-2; perhaps TRBD2 as D (5 bases). The CDR3 is made up of 14 amino acids. Germline V gene lookup returns CDR1 LNHDA and CDR2 SQIVND (reference sequence). This CDR3 is CTSSIVRRTGELFF. CDR3 nucleotide sequence: TGTACCAGTAGTATTGTACGGAGGACCGGGGAGCTGTTTTTT.

A word on this clonotype: The junction departs from the called germline gene at one end, perhaps through a read error. This CDR3 reads CASTTRGASYKHYF. The CDR3 DNA reads TGTGCCAGCACAACACGGGGTGCCAGCTACAAGCACTACTTC. The V gene is TRBV11-2, the J gene TRBJ2-7; TRBD2 might be the D (5 bases). Germline values: CDR1 SGHAT, CDR2 FQNNGV. This CDR3 contains 14 residues.

This clonotype has only a few counts. The chain combines TRBV30 with TRBJ2-1; D not resolved. The CDR3 sequence is 16 residues long. Germline CDR1 is GTSNPN and CDR2 is SVGIG (reference sequence). The germline V and J ends were trimmed by 6 bases and 0 bases, with 18 bases remaining between them. The CDR3 nucleotides read TGTGCCTGCAGAACCCATAGCTGTATCTCCTACAATGAGCAGTTCTTC. This translates into CACRTHSCISYNEQFF.